These 26 T cell receptor beta chains were sequenced from one sample in a study of shared clonotypes between healthy human individuals. The table came from immunoSEQ multiplex PCR; TCRdb's copy has only in-frame clones and leaves some out. The repertoire holds roughly 590,000 clones, with around 95% as singletons. CD8 cells classed as naive were CD45RO-negative and positively selected for CCR7, excluding terminally differentiated effector memory CD45RA+ cells. Sequenced: naive CD8+ T cells sorted from blood. The source of these receptors is a woman between 25 and 40 years old in good health.

J is TRBJ2-5 and V is TRBV19; D may be TRBD1 or TRBD2 (5 bases each). The CDR3 is 14 residues long. Trimming pared 1 base from V and 2 bases from J, leaving 8 bases between. Germline CDR1 is LNHDA and CDR2 is SQIVND (reference sequence). In nucleotides, the CDR3 is TGTGCCAGTAGTATAGTCGAGGGGCAAGAGACCCAGTACTTC. It is translated as CASSIVEGQETQYF.

This clone was observed a single time. This chain links TRBV27 with TRBJ1-1; D is unresolved. The CDR3 sequence is 14 residues long. CDR1 and CDR2 (germline): MNHEY, SMNVEV (reference sequence). Trimming stripped 1 base from V and 1 base from J, with 7 bases between. The chain's CDR3 is CASSLYEGNTEAFF. CDR3 bases: TGTGCCAGCAGTTTATATGAAGGGAACACTGAAGCTTTCTTT.

V gene TRBV19 combines with J gene TRBJ1-3, with D perhaps TRBD1 (5 bases). CDR1 and CDR2 from the germline V gene are LNHDA and SQIVND (reference sequence). This CDR3 comprises 14 residues. V was cut by 10 bases and J by 6 bases, with 19 bases left in between. CDR3 nucleotides: TGTGCCACCTCGAGGAAGGACACATTAAACACCATATATTTT. It codes for CATSRKDTLNTIYF.

The chain joins TRBV6-6 to TRBJ2-1, with 7 positions matching TRBD2. Germline lookup yields CDR1 MNHNY and CDR2 SVGAGI (reference sequence). The V gene end was trimmed by 1 base and the J gene end by 5 bases; junction bases not matched to a gene: 5. The CDR3 is 15 residues long. The CDR3 DNA follows: TGTGCCAGCAGTTACTTGGCTAGCGGAGACAATGAGCAGTTCTTC. Its translation is CASSYLASGDNEQFF.

J is TRBJ1-1 and V is TRBV11-2; tentative D call: TRBD1 (5 bases). Germline V gene sequence: CDR1 SGHAT, CDR2 FQNNGV. The V end was cut by 5 bases, the J end by 8 bases, with 15 bases between. This CDR3 is built from 13 residues. CDR3 nucleotide sequence: TGTGCCAGCAGCAACCACAGGTTGTCGGAAGCTTTCTTT. Translating it yields CASSNHRLSEAFF.

The chain uses TRBV6-5 and TRBJ2-1, with TRBD2 identical over 8 bases. Germline CDR1 and CDR2: MNHEY and SVGAGI. CDR3 length equals 15 residues. V gave up 2 bases and J gave up 8 bases; unmatched junction bases: 8. The CDR3 spells CASSYEAGDVDEQFF. The DNA for the CDR3 is TGTGCCAGCAGTTACGAAGCGGGAGACGTCGATGAGCAGTTCTTC.

The CDR3 bases are TGTGCCAGCAGCTTGTTAGATGCGGGAAACACCATATATTTT. Its protein product is CASSLLDAGNTIYF. The genes are TRBV7-9 and TRBJ1-3, with unresolved D. Per the germline V gene, CDR1 is SEHNR and CDR2 is FQNEAQ (reference sequence). This CDR3 comprises 14 residues. Trimming left V 3 bases short and J 4 bases short, with 10 bases between.

The rearrangement uses TRBV5-6 and TRBJ1-1; D is undetermined. The CDR3 covers 13 residues. Germline V gene lookup returns CDR1 SGHDT and CDR2 YYEEEE. Between the trimmed V and J ends, which lost 2 bases and 7 bases, there was a span of 12 bases. This CDR3 reads CASSFGLGGEAFF. CDR3 DNA sequence: TGTGCCAGCAGCTTCGGGTTGGGAGGTGAAGCTTTCTTT.

The chain couples TRBV29-1 to TRBJ2-1; D is possibly TRBD1 (6 bases). Germline values: CDR1 SQVTM, CDR2 ANQGSEA. This CDR3 has 14 residues. V lost 0 bases and J lost 9, with 15 bases in between. The CDR3 DNA follows: TGCAGCGTTGAAGATCTGCGGAAGGACAGTGAGCAGTTCTTC. Protein: CSVEDLRKDSEQFF.

The gene calls are TRBV19 and TRBJ1-1; 12 positions match TRBD1. The CDR3 loop spans 16 amino acids. V gave up 6 bases and J gave up 3 bases; unmatched junction bases: 8. The V gene's germline CDR1 is LNHDA and CDR2 SQIVND (reference sequence). As DNA, the CDR3 is TGTGCCAGTAGCCGCCGGGACAGGGGGCAGGACACTGAAGCTTTCTTT. Translating it yields CASSRRDRGQDTEAFF.

The chain joins TRBV13 to TRBJ2-7; D unclear. The CDR3 sequence is 12 residues long. V was trimmed by 0 bases and J by 5 bases, leaving 5 bases between them. The germline V gene has CDR1 PRHDT and CDR2 FYEKMQ (reference sequence). This chain's CDR3 is CASSLGTDEQYF. CDR3 nucleotides: TGTGCCAGCAGCTTAGGGACCGACGAGCAGTACTTC.

This clone was seen just once. The chain carries TRBV27 and TRBJ2-7; 7 nucleotides line up with TRBD1. The CDR3 sequence is 15 residues long. Germline V gene sequence: CDR1 MNHEY, CDR2 SMNVEV (reference sequence). Trimming removed 4 bases from V and 4 bases from J; junction bases left unmatched: 10. CDR3 nucleotide sequence: TGTGCCAGCAGTTCCCTCCTAGGGGGCGCATACGAGCAGTACTTC. Translating gives CASSSLLGGAYEQYF.

This sequence joins TRBV4-1 and TRBJ2-4, with D perhaps being TRBD1 or TRBD2 (6 bases each). The germline gives CDR1 MGHRA, CDR2 YSYEKL. Trimming stripped 4 bases from V and 4 bases from J, with 20 bases between. This CDR3 has 17 residues. The CDR3 protein is CASSLDLGGQGKNIQYF. The DNA of the CDR3 is TGCGCCAGCAGCCTGGACCTGGGGGGCCAGGGGAAAAACATTCAGTACTTC.

This rearrangement joins TRBV19 to TRBJ2-5, with D maybe TRBD1 (6 bases). The J call may be incorrect, as the DNA end agrees better with TRBJ2-7. Looked up from germline, CDR1 is LNHDA and CDR2 is SQIVND (reference sequence). The CDR3 consists of 15 residues. DNA of the CDR3: TGTGCCAGTAGTGTTTCACAGGGAAATCCCTACGAGCAGTACTTC. Translated: CASSVSQGNPYEQYF.

The chain combines TRBV2 with TRBJ2-2; D remains unclear. Germline V CDR1 and CDR2: SNHLY, FYNNEI. V lost 5 bases to trimming and J lost 0 bases, with 7 bases between them. The CDR3 totals 14 residues. The CDR3 loop is CASSNTPNTGELFF. In DNA form, the CDR3 reads TGTGCCAGCAGTAATACCCCGAACACCGGGGAGCTGTTTTTT.

The chain couples TRBV7-9 to TRBJ2-7; D is perhaps TRBD1 or TRBD2 (5 bases each). CDR3 length equals 14 residues. Germline V gene lookup returns CDR1 SEHNR and CDR2 FQNEAQ (reference sequence). Trimming stripped 5 bases from V and 2 bases from J, with 13 bases between. This CDR3 is CASSPVGTPYEQYF. In nucleotides, the CDR3 is TGTGCCAGCAGCCCCGTTGGGACGCCCTACGAGCAGTACTTC.

V gene TRBV29-1 combines with J gene TRBJ2-2; D perhaps matches TRBD1 (5 bases). V was cut by 5 bases and J by 4 bases, with 8 bases left in between. CDR1 and CDR2 (germline): SQVTM, ANQGSEA. CDR3 length equals 12 residues. CDR3 sequence (DNA): TGCAGCGTTTCAGGGCTCACCGGGGAGCTGTTTTTT. Amino acids: CSVSGLTGELFF.

The chain combines TRBV19 with TRBJ2-1, with a weak D call TRBD2 (5 bases). The CDR3 contains 16 residues. V lost 1 base and J lost 2, with 12 bases in between. The germline CDR1 and CDR2 sequences are LNHDA and SQIVND (reference sequence). CDR3 nucleotides: TGTGCCAGTAGTATAGGGTCGAGGGTCACCTACAATGAGCAGTTCTTC. Amino acid sequence: CASSIGSRVTYNEQFF.

The chain joins TRBV15 to TRBJ1-5; perhaps TRBD1 as D (5 bases). CDR1 and CDR2 (germline): LNHNV, YYDKDF (reference sequence). The V and J ends lost 5 bases and 8 bases respectively, with 16 bases between them. The CDR3 covers 14 residues. The CDR3 DNA reads as TGTGCCACCAGCGAGCCTTTGGGGGGTGAGCCCCAGCATTTT. Its translation is CATSEPLGGEPQHF.

This chain links TRBV5-6 with TRBJ2-7; 9 nucleotides align to TRBD1. CDR3 length equals 14 residues. Trimming removed 7 bases from V and 6 bases from J; junction bases left unmatched: 11. The V gene's germline CDR1 is SGHDT and CDR2 YYEEEE. CDR3 amino acids: CASSRGTGLSEQYF. Here the CDR3 DNA reads TGTGCCAGCTCACGGGGGACAGGGCTCTCCGAGCAGTACTTC.

The chain employs TRBV5-1 and TRBJ2-2, with TRBD2 matching 8 bases. Trimming removed 2 bases from V and 6 bases from J; junction bases left unmatched: 6. The CDR3 sequence is 15 residues long. Germline-derived CDR1 and CDR2 are SGHRS and YFSETQ. The CDR3 bases are TGCGCCAGCAGCTTAGCGGGAGAAAGGGCCGGGGAGCTGTTTTTT. Amino acid sequence: CASSLAGERAGELFF.

The chain employs TRBV6-5 and TRBJ2-3; 7 bases match TRBD2. Unmatched junction bases numbered 3, after V lost 1 base and J lost 2 bases. Germline CDR1 reads MNHEY; CDR2 reads SVGAGI. This CDR3 is 15 amino acids long. DNA of the CDR3: TGTGCCAGCAGTTACTTTAGCGGGTACACAGATACGCAGTATTTT. Encoded protein: CASSYFSGYTDTQYF.

The gene calls are TRBV2 and TRBJ2-7; TRBD2 matches at 7 bases. Trimming took 7 bases from V and 6 from J; bases not matched to a gene: 12. This CDR3 spans 14 amino acids. Germline V gives CDR1 SNHLY, CDR2 FYNNEI. CDR3 DNA: TGTGCCAGCATCCCCTTACGGGAGGATGCCGAGCAGTACTTC. Translation gives CASIPLREDAEQYF.

The rearrangement links TRBV7-9 to TRBJ2-7; possibly TRBD2 for D (6 bases). CDR1 and CDR2 (germline): SEHNR, FQNEAQ (reference sequence). The CDR3 sequence is 17 residues long. V lost 5 bases and J 4 bases, leaving 24 bases between the germline ends. The CDR3 nucleotides are TGTGCCAGCAGCCCGAAACGGATCGGGACTGATAATTACGAGCAGTACTTC. Protein product: CASSPKRIGTDNYEQYF.

This sequence joins TRBV9 and TRBJ2-1; 7 bases agree with TRBD1. The CDR3 runs 13 residues. The trim removed 6 bases at V and 8 bases at J, leaving 8 bases unmatched. The germline V gene encodes CDR1 SGDLS and CDR2 YYNGEE. This CDR3 reads CASTDRDSDEQFF. In DNA form, the CDR3 reads TGTGCCAGCACAGACAGGGATTCCGATGAGCAGTTCTTC.

The chain has TRBV27 and TRBJ1-2, with TRBD1 as a possible D gene (5 bases). CDR1 MNHEY and CDR2 SMNVEV come from the germline V gene (reference sequence). V was cut by 5 bases and J by 4 bases, with 14 bases left in between. The CDR3 has 14 amino acids. The CDR3 protein is CASSPVGGSYGYTF. As DNA, the CDR3 is TGTGCCAGCAGTCCCGTGGGGGGTAGCTATGGCTACACCTTC.